Listed here is a single TCR beta chain. The assay was immunoSEQ multiplex PCR, and TCRdb's table has in-frame clones only and misses some. The sample holds roughly 200,000 clones, roughly 82% seen once. These data are taken from a study of blood T cell repertoires in COVID-19. Study in general: PBMCs, B-cell-depleted T cells, or T cells were the source of the cDNA or gDNA that made up the material.

The source material was peripheral blood. The sequence was obtained from a human donor in a cohort sampled during active COVID-19.

The CDR3 here is CASSLPRTLFEQYF. DNA for the CDR3: TGTGCCAGCAGTTTACCTCGGACACTTTTCGAGCAGTACTTC. The chain has TRBV28 and TRBJ2-7; maybe TRBD1 (5 bases). CDR3 length: 14 amino acids. Germline loops: CDR1 MDHEN, CDR2 SYDVKM. Trimming took off 2 bases at V and 6 bases at J, with 14 bases between the two ends.